What follows are 5 T cell receptor beta chains derived from one specimen sequenced in a study of T cell changes during pregnancy in multiple sclerosis. Data came from immunoSEQ multiplex PCR; TCRdb stores just in-frame clones and leaves some out. The profile shows about 73,000 clones, about 92% of them singletons. Sequenced here: peripheral blood, sampled in the third trimester of pregnancy. All receptors derive from a female donor in good health, enrolled as a control in a pregnancy study.

The chain combines TRBV4-1 with TRBJ1-5; D possibly corresponds to TRBD1 (6 bases). Trimming stripped 3 bases from V and 3 bases from J, with 12 bases between. Germline CDR1 reads MGHRA; CDR2 reads YSYEKL. The CDR3 runs 15 residues. CDR3 residues: CASSQVQGFNQPQHF. The CDR3 bases are TGCGCCAGCAGCCAGGTACAGGGTTTCAATCAGCCCCAGCATTTT.

V gene TRBV6-1 combines with J gene TRBJ2-7, with TRBD1 as a possible D gene (6 bases). Trimming removed 2 bases at V and 4 bases at J, with 9 bases between. This CDR3 spans 13 amino acids. CDR1 is MNHNS and CDR2 is SASEGT in the germline V gene. CDR3: CASSEKQGYEQYF. DNA of the CDR3: TGTGCCAGCAGTGAAAAACAGGGATACGAGCAGTACTTC.

V is TRBV2 and J is TRBJ2-2; 11 nucleotides match TRBD1. Germline V CDR1 and CDR2: SNHLY, FYNNEI. There are 16 residues in the CDR3. The V and J ends lost 3 bases and 7 bases, in that order; junction bases with no gene match: 7. CDR3 DNA sequence: TGTGCCAGCAGTGAGGAGGGACAGGGGGAACACGGGGAGCTGTTTTTT. Its protein is CASSEEGQGEHGELFF.

V and J are TRBV6-1 and TRBJ2-3; perhaps TRBD1 as D (5 bases). V was shortened by 4 bases and J by 5 bases, with 19 bases between the two germline ends. Germline values: CDR1 MNHNS, CDR2 SASEGT. There are 16 residues in the CDR3. Here the CDR3 reads CASSATGQYRRDTQYF. As DNA, the CDR3 is TGTGCCAGCAGTGCAACAGGACAATACCGCCGAGATACGCAGTATTTT.

V is TRBV5-1 and J is TRBJ2-2; weak D call: TRBD1 (6 bases). Germline CDR1 reads SGHRS; CDR2 reads YFSETQ. Trimming left V 0 bases short and J 1 base short, with 7 bases between. The CDR3 is made up of 15 amino acids. The CDR3 here is CASSLVGGNTGELFF. CDR3 nucleotide sequence: TGCGCCAGCAGCTTGGTAGGGGGGAACACCGGGGAGCTGTTTTTT.